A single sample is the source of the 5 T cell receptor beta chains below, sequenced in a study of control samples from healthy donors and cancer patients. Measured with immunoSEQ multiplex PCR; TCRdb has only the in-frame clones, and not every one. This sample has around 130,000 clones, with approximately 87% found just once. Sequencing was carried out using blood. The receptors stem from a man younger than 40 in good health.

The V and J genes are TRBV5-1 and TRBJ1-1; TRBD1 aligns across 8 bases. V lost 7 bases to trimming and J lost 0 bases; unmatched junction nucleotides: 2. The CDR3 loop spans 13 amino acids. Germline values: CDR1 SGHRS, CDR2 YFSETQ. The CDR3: CASRDRMNTEAFF. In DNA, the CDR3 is TGCGCCAGCCGGGACAGGATGAACACTGAAGCTTTCTTT.

The CDR3 protein is CASSQGRPASFSSYEQYF. The CDR3 bases are TGTGCCAGCAGCCAGGGCAGGCCCGCATCTTTCAGCTCCTACGAGCAGTACTTC. This chain joins TRBV3-1 (or the pseudogene TRBV3-2) and TRBJ2-7; D is unresolved. The CDR3 spans 18 residues. Trimming left V 3 bases short and J 0 bases short, with 21 bases between. Germline CDR1 is LGHDT and CDR2 is YNNKEL (reference sequence).

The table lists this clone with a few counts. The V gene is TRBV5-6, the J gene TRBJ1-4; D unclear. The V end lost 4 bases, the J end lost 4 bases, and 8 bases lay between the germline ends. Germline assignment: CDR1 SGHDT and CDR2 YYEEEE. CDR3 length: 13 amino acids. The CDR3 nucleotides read TGTGCCAGCAGCCACGCGAGTAATGAAAAACTGTTTTTT. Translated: CASSHASNEKLFF. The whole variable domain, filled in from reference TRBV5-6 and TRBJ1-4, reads DAGVTQSPTHLIKTRGQQVTLRCSPKSGHDTVSWYQQALGQGPQFIFQYYEEEERQRGNFPDRFSGHQFPNYSSELNVNALLLGDSALYLCASSHASNEKLFFGSGTQLSVL.

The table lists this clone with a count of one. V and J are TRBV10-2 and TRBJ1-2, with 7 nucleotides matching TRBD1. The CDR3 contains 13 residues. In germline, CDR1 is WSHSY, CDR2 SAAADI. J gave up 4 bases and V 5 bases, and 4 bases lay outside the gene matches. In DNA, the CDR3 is TGCGCCAGCAGTATGGACAGGATCTATGGCTACACCTTC. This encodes CASSMDRIYGYTF.

CDR3 amino acids: CASSLVGNRGVEQFF. The CDR3, as DNA: TGTGCCAGCAGCTTGGTTGGGAATCGGGGAGTGGAGCAGTTCTTC. The rearrangement links TRBV5-8 to TRBJ2-1; D might be TRBD2 (5 bases). Between the trimmed V and J ends, which lost 0 bases and 10 bases, there was a span of 17 bases. This CDR3 comprises 15 residues. Looked up from germline, CDR1 is SGHTS and CDR2 is YDEGEE.